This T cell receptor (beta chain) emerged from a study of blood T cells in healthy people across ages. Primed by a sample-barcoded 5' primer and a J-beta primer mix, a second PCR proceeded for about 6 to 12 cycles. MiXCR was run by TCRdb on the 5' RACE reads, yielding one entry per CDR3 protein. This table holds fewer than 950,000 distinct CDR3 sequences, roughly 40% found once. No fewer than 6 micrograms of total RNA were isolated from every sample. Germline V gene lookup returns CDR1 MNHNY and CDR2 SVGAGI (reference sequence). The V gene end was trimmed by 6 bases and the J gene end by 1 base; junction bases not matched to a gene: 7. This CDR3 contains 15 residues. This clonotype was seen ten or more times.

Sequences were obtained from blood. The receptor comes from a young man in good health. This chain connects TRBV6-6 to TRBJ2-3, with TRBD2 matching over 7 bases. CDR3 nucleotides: TGTGCCAGCAGCCTCAGCGGGGAAGGCACAGATACGCAGTATTTT. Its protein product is CASSLSGEGTDTQYF.